The clone carrying this T cell receptor (beta chain) turned up a few times. Its matching antigen is unknown. These data belong to a study of memory CD4+ T cells and cytomegalovirus serostatus. The study's findings and limits: Median bootstrapped AUC for CMV status was approximately 0.96 originally, less than 0.92 US-trained.

Sequencing used immunoSEQ multiplex PCR; TCRdb keeps in-frame clones, though not all of them. In the table there are around 60,000 clones, 77% of which are singletons. The sort gate was single viable CD3+CD4+CD8-CD45RO+ cells for memory CD4+ T cells. Total CD4+ T cells were enriched by CD4 positive selection. This CDR3 region has 15 residues. Trimming cost V 6 bases and J 1 base; bases outside gene matches: 7. The germline V gene encodes CDR1 SNHLY and CDR2 FYNNEI. Input material: memory CD4+ T cells from blood. V usage is TRBV2 and J usage is TRBJ1-1, with TRBD1 matching over 8 bases. The sequence was obtained from an adult in good health and CMV-seronegative. CDR3 loop: CASSVTGVENTEAFF. The CDR3 bases are TGTGCCAGCAGCGTGACAGGGGTGGAGAACACTGAAGCTTTCTTT. The variable domain in full, completed from reference TRBV2 and TRBJ1-1, reads EPEVTQTPSHQVTQMGQEVILRCVPISNHLYFYWYRQILGQKVEFLVSFYNNEISEKSEIFDDQFSVERPDGSNFTLKIRSTKLEDSAMYFCASSVTGVENTEAFFGQGTRLTVV.